This TCR beta chain appears in the sequencing data of a study of graft-versus-host responses after intestinal transplantation. Study background: Isolated intestinal, liver-intestinal, or multivisceral transplants were what recipients had.

This CDR3 comprises 17 residues. Germline V CDR1 and CDR2: LNHDA, SQIVND (reference sequence). Trimming at V came to 5 bases and at J to 0 bases, leaving 6 bases not matched to a gene. Here immunoSEQ multiplex PCR was the method, and the copy in TCRdb shows in-frame clones only, minus some. This sample has about 19,000 clones; about nine tenths occur once, and the top ten carry roughly 2.1%. Points from the study as a whole: GvH clones surfaced in recipient marrow, some emerging earlier in ileum or blood.

To note about this clone: The antigen is unknown.

The chain is built from TRBV19 and TRBJ2-7, with 14 bases identical to TRBD2. The sequence came from a human patient who received an intestinal transplant, so some T cells may come from the graft donor. Sequencing used PBMCs, obtained 350 to 400 days after transplant. CDR3 nucleotides: TGTGCCAGTAGTTGGACTAGCGGGGGGTCGAGCTCCTACGAGCAGTACTTC. Translation gives CASSWTSGGSSSYEQYF.